Following are 24 T cell receptor beta chains from one sample sequenced in a study of blood T cell repertoires in COVID-19. The table came from immunoSEQ multiplex PCR; TCRdb's copy has only in-frame clones and leaves some out. The sample carries roughly 150,000 clones, 80% to 90% recorded once. Input material: peripheral blood. All receptors come from a woman aged 70-85 years with acute or convalescent COVID-19.

The chain carries TRBV20-1 and TRBJ2-1; D gene uncertain. Deletions cut 1 base from V and 12 bases from J, with 10 bases between. The CDR3 is made up of 11 amino acids. Germline V gene sequence: CDR1 DFQATT, CDR2 SNEGSKA (reference sequence). CDR3 sequence (DNA): TGCAGTGCTAGAGTAACGGGTACGCAGTTCTTC. Encoded protein: CSARVTGTQFF.

In its sample, this clone was seen once. The chain couples TRBV18 to TRBJ2-5, with D hard to call. V lost 6 bases to trimming and J lost 2 bases, with 10 bases between them. CDR1 KGHSH and CDR2 LQKENI come from the germline V gene. The CDR3 has 13 residues. In nucleotides, the CDR3 is TGTGCCAGCTCTGGGCAGTTACAAGAGACCCAGTACTTC. Translation: CASSGQLQETQYF.

The V gene is TRBV2, the J gene TRBJ2-1; D is unresolved. The V end lost 11 bases, the J end lost 3 bases, and 17 bases lay between the germline ends. This CDR3 contains 14 residues. CDR1 is SNHLY, CDR2 FYNNEI, per germline. CDR3 coding DNA: TGTGCCGCCTCCCGAGAGATCGGCTACAATGAGCAGTTCTTC. This sequence encodes CAASREIGYNEQFF.

The chain employs TRBV11-2 and TRBJ2-5; maybe TRBD2 (7 bases). Germline V gene lookup returns CDR1 SGHAT and CDR2 FQNNGV. Trimming pared 0 bases from V and 4 bases from J, leaving 12 bases between. This CDR3 spans 15 amino acids. The DNA for the CDR3 is TGTGCCAGCAGCTTAGAGGGGGGGCGTTTAGAGACCCAGTACTTC. Protein: CASSLEGGRLETQYF.

This chain connects TRBV24-1 to TRBJ2-1; 10 bases line up with TRBD2. The V gene's germline CDR1 is KGHDR and CDR2 SFDVKD. With 3 bases clipped from V and 4 bases from J, the junction kept 8 bases outside the gene matches. This CDR3 is built from 17 residues. As DNA, the CDR3 is TGTGCCACCAGTGATGCAGGTAGCGGGGGGCCTTACAATGAGCAGTTCTTC. Protein product: CATSDAGSGGPYNEQFF.

This rearrangement joins TRBV6-1 to TRBJ1-1; D is ambiguous. Germline CDR1 and CDR2: MNHNS and SASEGT. CDR3 length: 11 amino acids. The ends were cut back, 3 bases at V and 10 bases at J, with 9 bases in the middle. The CDR3 DNA sequence: TGTGCCAGCAGTGATGTAGGAGCAGCTTTCTTT. Its protein product is CASSDVGAAFF.

The V gene is TRBV3-1 (or the pseudogene TRBV3-2), the J gene TRBJ2-7; TRBD2 might be the D (5 bases). Germline V gene data show CDR1 as LGHDT and CDR2 as YNNKEL (reference sequence). The CDR3 spans 16 residues. Between the trimmed V and J ends, which lost 1 base and 1 base, there was a span of 14 bases. In DNA, the CDR3 is TGTGCCAGCAGCCAAGGGACTGGTCTTACGTCCTACGAGCAGTACTTC. Protein sequence: CASSQGTGLTSYEQYF.

This chain joins TRBV11-1 and TRBJ2-7; 9 bases match TRBD2. There are 15 residues in the CDR3. CDR1 is SGHAT and CDR2 is FQDESV in the germline V gene (reference sequence). Trimming at V came to 5 bases and at J to 0 bases, leaving 5 bases not matched to a gene. CDR3 loop: CASSPSGVSSYEQYF. DNA of the CDR3: TGTGCCAGCAGCCCTAGCGGGGTTAGCTCCTACGAGCAGTACTTC. Combining the CDR3 with reference TRBV11-1 and TRBJ2-7 gives the whole variable domain EAEVAQSPRYKITEKSQAVAFWCDPISGHATLYWYRQILGQGPELLVQFQDESVVDDSQLPKDRFSAERLKGVDSTLKIQPAELGDSAMYLCASSPSGVSSYEQYFGPGTRLTVT.

Written as DNA, the CDR3 is TGTGCCAGCAGGAAAACCGGGGGGGCGGGGACAGATACGCAGTATTTT. Protein sequence: CASRKTGGAGTDTQYF. V gene TRBV3-1 (or the pseudogene TRBV3-2) combines with J gene TRBJ2-3, with 8 bases fitting TRBD2. This CDR3 has 16 amino acids. V was clipped by 6 bases and J by 3 bases; unmatched bases: 11. Looked up from germline, CDR1 is LGHDT and CDR2 is YNNKEL (reference sequence).

The rearrangement uses TRBV6-5 and TRBJ1-6, with 7 positions matching TRBD1. Unmatched junction bases numbered 6, after V lost 2 bases and J lost 5 bases. Germline loops: CDR1 MNHEY, CDR2 SVGAGI. The CDR3 is 16 residues long. The CDR3 DNA sequence: TGTGCCAGCAGTTACGCAACAGGGGTCAATAATTCACCCCTCCACTTT. Translation: CASSYATGVNNSPLHF.

The rearrangement links TRBV25-1 to TRBJ1-5; 10 nucleotides match TRBD1. The CDR3 has 16 amino acids. Losses at the gene ends were 3 bases for V and 4 bases for J; bases not matched to a gene: 6. Germline assignment: CDR1 MGHDK and CDR2 SYGVNS. This chain's CDR3 is CASSDTGTGVNQPQHF. In DNA, the CDR3 is TGTGCCAGCAGTGACACCGGGACAGGGGTAAATCAGCCCCAGCATTTT.

The V call is TRBV18, the J call TRBJ2-7, with no clear D. CDR1 and CDR2 from the germline V gene are KGHSH and LQKENI. This CDR3 region has 12 residues. Trimming took 1 base from V and 5 from J, leaving 6 bases between them. The CDR3 loop is CASSPLGNEQYV. In DNA, the CDR3 is TGTGCCAGCTCACCACTGGGCAACGAGCAGTACGTC.

This chain connects TRBV5-1 to TRBJ2-5; D is possibly TRBD2 (7 bases). V was cut by 4 bases and J by 4 bases, with 17 bases left in between. The CDR3 is 15 amino acids. Germline V gene data show CDR1 as SGHRS and CDR2 as YFSETQ. CDR3 sequence (DNA): TGCGCCAGCAGCCTTGCTCGGGGGGCGGGAGAGACCCAGTACTTC. Translating it yields CASSLARGAGETQYF.

The chain recombines TRBV27 with TRBJ2-1; perhaps TRBD1 as D (5 bases). Between the trimmed V and J ends, which lost 5 bases and 6 bases, there was a span of 14 bases. The CDR3 is 14 amino acids. Per the germline V gene, CDR1 is MNHEY and CDR2 is SMNVEV (reference sequence). CDR3 in amino acids: CASSDSKAPNEQFF. Here the CDR3 DNA reads TGTGCCAGCAGTGACAGTAAGGCTCCCAATGAGCAGTTCTTC.

This chain uses TRBV30 with TRBJ2-1; TRBD1 is a possible D gene (6 bases). CDR3 size: 13 residues. Trimming shortened V by 3 bases and J by 4 bases, and 10 bases separated the two germline ends. Per the germline V gene, CDR1 is GTSNPN and CDR2 is SVGIG (reference sequence). This chain's CDR3 is CAWSDGQYNEQFF. CDR3 nucleotide sequence: TGTGCCTGGAGCGACGGACAGTACAATGAGCAGTTCTTC.

J is TRBJ1-2 and V is TRBV7-8, with D hard to call. Trimming removed 5 bases from V and 10 bases from J, with 14 bases in between. The CDR3 extends over 12 amino acids. Germline CDR1 and CDR2: SGHVS and FQNEAQ. The CDR3 loop is CASSPDIFDYTF. In nucleotides, the CDR3 is TGTGCCAGCAGCCCCGACATTTTCGACTACACCTTC.

Remarks on this clone: The junction differs from germline at one of its ends, possibly a read error. The chain is built from TRBV7-7 and TRBJ2-1, with D perhaps TRBD2 (6 bases). The CDR3 length is 15 residues. Germline V gene sequence: CDR1 SSHAT, CDR2 FNYEAQ (reference sequence). The CDR3 is CASSPVSGWGNEQFF. The CDR3 region has the DNA TGTGCTAGCAGCCCCGTTAGCGGTTGGGGGAATGAGCAGTTCTTC. The full variable domain, rest sourced from reference TRBV7-7 and TRBJ2-1, is GAGVSQSPRYKVTKRGQDVTLRCDPISSHATLYWYQQALGQGPEFLTYFNYEAQPDKSGLPSDRFSAERPEGSISTLTIQRTEQRDSAMYRCASSPVSGWGNEQFFGPGTRLTVL.

The chain links TRBV5-4 to TRBJ2-3; maybe TRBD2 (7 bases). The V end was cut by 0 bases, the J end by 6 bases, with 14 bases between. CDR1 is SGHNT, CDR2 YYREEE, per germline (reference sequence). This CDR3 spans 15 amino acids. The CDR3 region is CASSLVGGQSDTQYF. CDR3 nucleotides: TGTGCCAGCAGCTTGGTCGGGGGGCAGTCCGATACGCAGTATTTT.

The rearrangement links TRBV9 to TRBJ2-2; 7 bases match TRBD2. Germline-derived CDR1 and CDR2 are SGDLS and YYNGEE. J gave up 1 base and V 2 bases, and 2 bases lay outside the gene matches. There are 15 residues in the CDR3. For the CDR3, the DNA is TGTGCCAGCAGCGTTCCGGGGGGGAACACCGGGGAGCTGTTTTTT. The encoded protein is CASSVPGGNTGELFF.

CDR3 sequence (DNA): TGTGCCAGCAGTGAATCGACATCGATAATCAGCTACACCTTC. Its protein is CASSESTSIISYTF. This chain connects TRBV25-1 to TRBJ1-2, with D uncertain. The length of the CDR3 is 14 residues. V lost 1 base and J lost 9, with 15 bases in between. Per the germline V gene, CDR1 is MGHDK and CDR2 is SYGVNS.

The rearrangement links TRBV6-2 or TRBV6-3 to TRBJ1-5; no firm D call. Germline CDR1 MNHEY, CDR2 SVGEGT. There are 19 residues in the CDR3. The V and J ends lost 4 bases and 2 bases respectively, with 24 bases between them. CDR3 protein: CASSSQKETVTLGNQPQHF. The DNA of the CDR3 is TGTGCCAGCAGTTCCCAGAAGGAGACGGTAACTTTAGGCAATCAGCCCCAGCATTTT.

The rearrangement joins TRBV7-8 to TRBJ1-5; the D gene is possibly TRBD1 (6 bases). CDR1 and CDR2 (germline): SGHVS, FQNEAQ. This CDR3 comprises 15 residues. Trimming removed 5 bases at V and 6 bases at J, with 17 bases between. CDR3 region: CASSTRAGVGQPQHF. CDR3 nucleotides: TGTGCCAGCAGCACACGTGCAGGGGTTGGTCAGCCCCAGCATTTT.

The rearrangement links TRBV25-1 to TRBJ2-1; maybe TRBD1 (5 bases). CDR3 length: 16 amino acids. CDR1 is MGHDK and CDR2 is SYGVNS in the germline V gene. Trimming cost V 2 bases and J 0 bases, with 11 bases left between them. The CDR3 region is CASSEMGPSSYNEQFF. The CDR3 coding sequence is TGTGCCAGCAGTGAAATGGGGCCCAGCTCCTACAATGAGCAGTTCTTC.

DNA for the CDR3: TGTGCCAGCACCCCCCGTCCCCGGACAGGGGTCTTTGGGGCCAACGTCCTGACTTTC. Translating gives CASTPRPRTGVFGANVLTF. This chain joins TRBV2 and TRBJ2-6, with TRBD1 matching 9 bases. The CDR3 is made up of 19 amino acids. The germline V gene encodes CDR1 SNHLY and CDR2 FYNNEI. After removal of 7 bases from V and 3 bases from J, the junction contained 16 bases not matched to a gene. Full variable domain (remainder filled in from reference TRBV2 and TRBJ2-6): EPEVTQTPSHQVTQMGQEVILRCVPISNHLYFYWYRQILGQKVEFLVSFYNNEISEKSEIFDDQFSVERPDGSNFTLKIRSTKLEDSAMYFCASTPRPRTGVFGANVLTFGAGSRLTVL.